This record looks at one T cell receptor beta chain sequence and its context. Its specificity is not known. This entry is derived from a study of shared clonotypes between healthy human individuals. Study overall: Donor composition was a couple of women and a few men, aged 18 to 49. Regarding the study as a whole: Blood alone was sampled, and tissue repertoires likely differ.

TCRdb's table, derived via immunoSEQ multiplex PCR, lists solely in-frame clones and lacks some. The profile covers 2 million to 3 million clones, with roughly 93% appearing a single time and roughly 0.39% taken by the ten largest. The sample consisted of naive CD4+ T cells from PBMCs. The subset is: CD45RA+ positively selected. This sequence was found in a man aged 18 to 35 in good health. Some clones in this sample may be carry-over from other donors' samples.

The CDR3 here is CASSLGPLESYEQYF. CDR3 nucleotides: TGTGCCAGCAGCTTGGGACCACTAGAGAGCTACGAGCAGTACTTC. This chain uses TRBV5-6 with TRBJ2-7; a possible D gene is TRBD2 (5 bases). The CDR3 length is 15 residues. The germline V gene encodes CDR1 SGHDT and CDR2 YYEEEE. Trimming stripped 0 bases from V and 3 bases from J, with 13 bases between.